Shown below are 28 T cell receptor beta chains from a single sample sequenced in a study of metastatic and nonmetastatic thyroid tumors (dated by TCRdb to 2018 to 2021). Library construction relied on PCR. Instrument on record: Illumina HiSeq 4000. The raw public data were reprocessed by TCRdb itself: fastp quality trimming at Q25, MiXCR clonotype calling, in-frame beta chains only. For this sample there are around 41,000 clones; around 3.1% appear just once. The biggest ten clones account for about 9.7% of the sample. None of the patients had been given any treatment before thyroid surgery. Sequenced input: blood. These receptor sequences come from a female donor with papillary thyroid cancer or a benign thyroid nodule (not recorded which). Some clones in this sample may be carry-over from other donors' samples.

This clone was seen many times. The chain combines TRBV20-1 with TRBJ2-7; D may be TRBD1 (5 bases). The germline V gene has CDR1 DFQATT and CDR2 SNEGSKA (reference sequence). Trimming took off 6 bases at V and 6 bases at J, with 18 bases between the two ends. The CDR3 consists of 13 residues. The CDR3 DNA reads TGCAGTGCGGAGAGGTCAGGGCGCGGCGAGCAGTACTTC. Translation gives CSAERSGRGEQYF.

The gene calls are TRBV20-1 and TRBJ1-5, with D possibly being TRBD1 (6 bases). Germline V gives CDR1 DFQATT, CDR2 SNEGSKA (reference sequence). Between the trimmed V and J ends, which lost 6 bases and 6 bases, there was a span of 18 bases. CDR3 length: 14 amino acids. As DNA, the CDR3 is TGCAGTGCCCCTAGGGGGGGGGCGCGTCAGCCCCAGCATTTT. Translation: CSAPRGGARQPQHF.

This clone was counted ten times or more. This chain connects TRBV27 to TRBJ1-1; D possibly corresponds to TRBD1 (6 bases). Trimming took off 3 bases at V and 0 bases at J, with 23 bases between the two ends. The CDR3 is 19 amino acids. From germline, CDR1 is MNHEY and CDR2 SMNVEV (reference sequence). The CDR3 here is CASSLKPGGGAWMNTEAFF. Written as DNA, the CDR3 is TGTGCCAGCAGTTTGAAACCGGGGGGGGGGGCCTGGATGAACACTGAAGCTTTCTTT.

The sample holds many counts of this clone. CDR3 DNA sequence: TGTGCCAGCAGCCCAACAGGGAACTATGGCTACACCTTC. It is translated as CASSPTGNYGYTF. The genes are TRBV5-6 and TRBJ1-2; D is possibly TRBD1 (6 bases). Germline CDR1 reads SGHDT; CDR2 reads YYEEEE. Deletions cut 4 bases from V and 2 bases from J, with 9 bases between. The CDR3 sequence is 13 residues long.

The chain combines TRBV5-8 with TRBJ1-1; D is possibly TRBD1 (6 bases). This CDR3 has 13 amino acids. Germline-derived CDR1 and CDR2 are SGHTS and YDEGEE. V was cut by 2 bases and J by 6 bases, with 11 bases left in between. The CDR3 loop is CASSLEPGAEAFF. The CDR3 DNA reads TGTGCCAGCAGCTTAGAACCAGGGGCTGAAGCTTTCTTT.

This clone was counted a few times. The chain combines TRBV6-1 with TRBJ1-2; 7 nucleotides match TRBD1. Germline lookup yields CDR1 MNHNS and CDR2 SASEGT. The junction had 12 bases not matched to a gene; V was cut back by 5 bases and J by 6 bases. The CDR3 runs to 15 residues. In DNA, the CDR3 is TGTGCCAGCAGTAAACAAGGGGGCAGTCAGGATGGCTACACCTTC. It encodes CASSKQGGSQDGYTF.

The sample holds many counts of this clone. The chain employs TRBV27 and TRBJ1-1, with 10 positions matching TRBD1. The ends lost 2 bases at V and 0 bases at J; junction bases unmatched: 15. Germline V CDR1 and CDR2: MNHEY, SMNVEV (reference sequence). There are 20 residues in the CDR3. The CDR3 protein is CASSLRVPGQGTGLNTEAFF. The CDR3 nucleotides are TGTGCCAGCAGTTTAAGGGTGCCGGGACAGGGGACAGGCCTGAACACTGAAGCTTTCTTT.

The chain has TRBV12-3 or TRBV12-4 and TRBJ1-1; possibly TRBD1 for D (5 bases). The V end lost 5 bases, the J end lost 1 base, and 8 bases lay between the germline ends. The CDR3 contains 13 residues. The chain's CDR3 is CASSGTKNTEAFF. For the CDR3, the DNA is TGTGCCAGCAGTGGGACGAAGAACACTGAAGCTTTCTTT.

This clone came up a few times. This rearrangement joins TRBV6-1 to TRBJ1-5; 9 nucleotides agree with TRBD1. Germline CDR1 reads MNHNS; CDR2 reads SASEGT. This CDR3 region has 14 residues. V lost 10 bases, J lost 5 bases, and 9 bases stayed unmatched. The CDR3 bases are TGTGCCATTTGCCGGGACAGGGTTTATCAGCCCCAGCATTTT. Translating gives CAICRDRVYQPQHF.

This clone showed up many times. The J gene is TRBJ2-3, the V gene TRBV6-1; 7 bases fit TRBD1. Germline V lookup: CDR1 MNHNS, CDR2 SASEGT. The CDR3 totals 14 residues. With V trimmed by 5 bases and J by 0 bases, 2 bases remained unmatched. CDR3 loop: CASSPGGSTDTQYF. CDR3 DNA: TGTGCCAGCAGTCCAGGGGGTAGCACAGATACGCAGTATTTT.

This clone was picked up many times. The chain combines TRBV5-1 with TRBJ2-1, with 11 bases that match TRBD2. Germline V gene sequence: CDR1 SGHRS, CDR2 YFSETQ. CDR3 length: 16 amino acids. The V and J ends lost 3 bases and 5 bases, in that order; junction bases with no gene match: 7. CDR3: CASSYSGTSGHNEQFF. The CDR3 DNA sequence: TGCGCCAGCAGCTATTCCGGGACTAGCGGCCACAATGAGCAGTTCTTC.

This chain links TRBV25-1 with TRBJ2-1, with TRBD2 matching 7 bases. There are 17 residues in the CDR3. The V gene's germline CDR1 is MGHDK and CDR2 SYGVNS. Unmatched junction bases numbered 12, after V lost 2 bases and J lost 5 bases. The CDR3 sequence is CASSEKRGLGLNNEQFF. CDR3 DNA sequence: TGTGCCAGCAGTGAAAAGCGGGGCCTAGGGTTAAACAATGAGCAGTTCTTC.

The CDR3 nucleotides are TGTGCCAGTAGTACAGGGACCTCCTATAATTCACCCCTCCACTTT. This codes for CASSTGTSYNSPLHF. The V call is TRBV19, the J call TRBJ1-6, with D possibly TRBD1 on 5 matching bases. The CDR3 has 15 amino acids. V was pared by 4 bases and J by 0 bases, with 7 bases between. Germline CDR1 reads LNHDA; CDR2 reads SQIVND (reference sequence).

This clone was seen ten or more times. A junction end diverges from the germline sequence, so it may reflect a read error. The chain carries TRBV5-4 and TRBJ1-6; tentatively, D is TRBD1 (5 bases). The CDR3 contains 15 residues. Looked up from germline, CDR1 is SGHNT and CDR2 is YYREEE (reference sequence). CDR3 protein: CASSFGDSHNSPLHF. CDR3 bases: TGTGCCAGCAGCTTCGGGGACTCCCATAATTCACCCCTCCACTTT.

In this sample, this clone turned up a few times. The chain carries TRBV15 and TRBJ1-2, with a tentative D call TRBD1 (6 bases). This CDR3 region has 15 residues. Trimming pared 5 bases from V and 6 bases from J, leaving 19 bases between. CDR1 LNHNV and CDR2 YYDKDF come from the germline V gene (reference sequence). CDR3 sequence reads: CATSLSQGWVNGYTF. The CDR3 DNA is TGTGCCACCAGCTTGAGTCAGGGGTGGGTGAATGGCTACACCTTC.

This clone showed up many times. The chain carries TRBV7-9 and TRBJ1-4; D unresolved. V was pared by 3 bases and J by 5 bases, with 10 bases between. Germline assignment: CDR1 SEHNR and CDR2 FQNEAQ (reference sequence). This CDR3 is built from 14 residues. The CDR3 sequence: CASSFSRRNEKLFF. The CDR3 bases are TGTGCCAGCAGCTTCAGTCGGCGGAATGAAAAACTGTTTTTT.

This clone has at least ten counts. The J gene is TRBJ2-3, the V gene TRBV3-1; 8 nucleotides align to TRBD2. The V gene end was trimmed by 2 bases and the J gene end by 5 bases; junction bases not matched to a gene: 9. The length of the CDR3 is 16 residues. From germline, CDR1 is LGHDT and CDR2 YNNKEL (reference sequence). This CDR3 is CASSQSAGGFGDTQYF. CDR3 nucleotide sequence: TGTGCCAGCAGCCAATCCGCGGGAGGCTTCGGAGATACGCAGTATTTT.

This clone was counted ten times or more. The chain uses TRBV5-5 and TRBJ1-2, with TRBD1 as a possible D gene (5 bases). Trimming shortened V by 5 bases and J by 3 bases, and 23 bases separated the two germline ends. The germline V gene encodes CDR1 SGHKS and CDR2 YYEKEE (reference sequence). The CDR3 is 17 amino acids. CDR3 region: CASSGGGCRRSDYGYTF. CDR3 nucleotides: TGTGCCAGCAGTGGCGGGGGGTGCAGGCGAAGTGACTATGGCTACACCTTC. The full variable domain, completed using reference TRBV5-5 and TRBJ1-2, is DAGVTQSPTHLIKTRGQQVTLRCSPISGHKSVSWYQQVLGQGPQFIFQYYEKEERGRGNFPDRFSARQFPNYSSELNVNALLLGDSALYLCASSGGGCRRSDYGYTFGSGTRLTVV.

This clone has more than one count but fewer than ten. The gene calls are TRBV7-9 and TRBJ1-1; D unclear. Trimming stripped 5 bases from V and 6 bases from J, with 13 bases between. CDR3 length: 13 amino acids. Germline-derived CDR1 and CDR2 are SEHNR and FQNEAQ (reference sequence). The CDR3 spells CASSPSGGAEAFF. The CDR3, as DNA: TGTGCCAGCAGCCCCTCCGGAGGAGCTGAAGCTTTCTTT. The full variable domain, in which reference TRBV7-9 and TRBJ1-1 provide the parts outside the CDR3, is DTGVSQNPRHKITKRGQNVTFRCDPISEHNRLYWYRQTLGQGPEFLTYFQNEAQLEKSRLLSDRFSAERPKGSFSTLEIQRTEQGDSAMYLCASSPSGGAEAFFGQGTRLTVV.

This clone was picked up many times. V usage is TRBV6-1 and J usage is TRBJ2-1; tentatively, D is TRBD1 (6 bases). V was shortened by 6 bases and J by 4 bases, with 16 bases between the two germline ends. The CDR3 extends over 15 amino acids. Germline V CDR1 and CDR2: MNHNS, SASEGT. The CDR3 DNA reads TGTGCCAGCAGCGATGGACAAGGGGGATACAATGAGCAGTTCTTC. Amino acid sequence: CASSDGQGGYNEQFF.

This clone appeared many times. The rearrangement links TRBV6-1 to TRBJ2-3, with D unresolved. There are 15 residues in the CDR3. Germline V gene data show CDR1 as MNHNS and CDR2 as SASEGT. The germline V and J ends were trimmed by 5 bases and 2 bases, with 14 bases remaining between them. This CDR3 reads CASSYLRSATDTQYF. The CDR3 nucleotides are TGTGCCAGCAGTTATCTTAGGAGCGCCACAGATACGCAGTATTTT.

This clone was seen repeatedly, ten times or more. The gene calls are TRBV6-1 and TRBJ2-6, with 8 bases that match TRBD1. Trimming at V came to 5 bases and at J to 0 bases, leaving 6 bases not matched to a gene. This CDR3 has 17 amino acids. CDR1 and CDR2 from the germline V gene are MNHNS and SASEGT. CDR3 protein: CASSIRTGRSGANVLTF. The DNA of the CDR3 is TGTGCCAGCAGTATACGGACAGGGCGCTCTGGGGCCAACGTCCTGACTTTC.

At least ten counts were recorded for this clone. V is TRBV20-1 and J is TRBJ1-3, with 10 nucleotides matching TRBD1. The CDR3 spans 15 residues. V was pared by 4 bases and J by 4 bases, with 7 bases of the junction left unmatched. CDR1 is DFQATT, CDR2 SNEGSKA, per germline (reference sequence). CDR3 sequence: CSAITGQGFGNTIYF. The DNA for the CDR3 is TGCAGTGCTATAACGGGACAGGGGTTCGGAAACACCATATATTTT.

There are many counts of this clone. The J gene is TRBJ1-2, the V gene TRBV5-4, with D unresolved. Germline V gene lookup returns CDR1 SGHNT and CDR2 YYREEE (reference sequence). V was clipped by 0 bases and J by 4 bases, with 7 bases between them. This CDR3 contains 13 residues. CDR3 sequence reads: CASSLESSYGYTF. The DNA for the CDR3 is TGTGCCAGCAGCTTGGAGAGCTCCTATGGCTACACCTTC. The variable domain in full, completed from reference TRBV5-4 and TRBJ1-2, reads ETGVTQSPTHLIKTRGQQVTLRCSSQSGHNTVSWYQQALGQGPQFIFQYYREEENGRGNFPPRFSGLQFPNYSSELNVNALELDDSALYLCASSLESSYGYTFGSGTRLTVV.

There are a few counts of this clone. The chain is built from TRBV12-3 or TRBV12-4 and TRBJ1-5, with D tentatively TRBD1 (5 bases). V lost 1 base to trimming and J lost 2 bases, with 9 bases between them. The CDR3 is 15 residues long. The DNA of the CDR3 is TGTGCCAGCAGTTTAGGGCAGGGACGCAATCAGCCCCAGCATTTT. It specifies CASSLGQGRNQPQHF.

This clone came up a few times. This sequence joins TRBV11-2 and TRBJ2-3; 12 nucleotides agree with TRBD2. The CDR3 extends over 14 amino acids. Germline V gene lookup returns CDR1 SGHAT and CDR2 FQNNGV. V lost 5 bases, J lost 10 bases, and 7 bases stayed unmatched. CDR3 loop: CASSTRLAGEAQYF. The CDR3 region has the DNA TGTGCCAGCAGCACTAGACTAGCGGGGGAGGCGCAGTATTTT.

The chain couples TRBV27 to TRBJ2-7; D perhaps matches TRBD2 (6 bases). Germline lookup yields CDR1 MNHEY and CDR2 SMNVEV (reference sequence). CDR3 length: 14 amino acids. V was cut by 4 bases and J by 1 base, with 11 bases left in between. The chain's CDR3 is CASSSSGLSYEQYF. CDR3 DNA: TGTGCCAGCAGTTCGAGCGGGTTATCCTACGAGCAGTACTTC.

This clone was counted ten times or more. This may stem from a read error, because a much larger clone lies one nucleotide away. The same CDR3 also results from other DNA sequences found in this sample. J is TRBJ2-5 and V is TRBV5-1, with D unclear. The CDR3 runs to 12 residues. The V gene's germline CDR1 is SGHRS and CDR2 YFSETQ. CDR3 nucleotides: TGCGCCAGCAGCCTCATACAAGAGACCCAATACTTC. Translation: CASSLIQETQYF.